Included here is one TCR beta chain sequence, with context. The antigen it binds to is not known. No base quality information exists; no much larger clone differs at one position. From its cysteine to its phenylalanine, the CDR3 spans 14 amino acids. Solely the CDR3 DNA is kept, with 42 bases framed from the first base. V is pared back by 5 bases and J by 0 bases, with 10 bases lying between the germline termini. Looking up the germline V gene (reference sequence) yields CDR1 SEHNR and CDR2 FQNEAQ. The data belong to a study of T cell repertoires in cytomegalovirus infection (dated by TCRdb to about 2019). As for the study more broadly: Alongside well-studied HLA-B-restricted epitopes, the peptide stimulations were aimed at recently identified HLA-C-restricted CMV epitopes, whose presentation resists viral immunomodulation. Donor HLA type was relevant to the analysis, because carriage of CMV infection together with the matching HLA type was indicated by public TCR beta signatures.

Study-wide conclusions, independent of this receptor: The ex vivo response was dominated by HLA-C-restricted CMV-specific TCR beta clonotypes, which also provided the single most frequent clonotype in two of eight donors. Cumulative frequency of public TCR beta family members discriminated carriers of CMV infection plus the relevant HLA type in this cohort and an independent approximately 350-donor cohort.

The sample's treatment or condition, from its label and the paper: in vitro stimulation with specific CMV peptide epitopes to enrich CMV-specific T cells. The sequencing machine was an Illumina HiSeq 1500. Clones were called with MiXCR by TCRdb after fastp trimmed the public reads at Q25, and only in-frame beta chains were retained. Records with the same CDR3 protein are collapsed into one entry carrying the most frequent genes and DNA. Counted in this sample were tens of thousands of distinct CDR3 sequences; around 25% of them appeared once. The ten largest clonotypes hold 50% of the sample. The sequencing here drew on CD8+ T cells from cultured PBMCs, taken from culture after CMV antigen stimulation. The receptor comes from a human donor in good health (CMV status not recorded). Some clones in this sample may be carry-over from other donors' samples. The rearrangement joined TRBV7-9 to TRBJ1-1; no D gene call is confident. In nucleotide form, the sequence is TGTGCCAGCAGCGGAGATTCAATGAACACTGAAGCTTTCTTT. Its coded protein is CASSGDSMNTEAFF. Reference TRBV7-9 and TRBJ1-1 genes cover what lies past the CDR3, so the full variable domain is DTGVSQNPRHKITKRGQNVTFRCDPISEHNRLYWYRQTLGQGPEFLTYFQNEAQLEKSRLLSDRFSAERPKGSFSTLEIQRTEQGDSAMYLCASSGDSMNTEAFFGQGTRLTVV.